Sequencing of this T cell receptor beta chain was carried out in a study of blood T cell repertoires in COVID-19. As for the study in general: Both acute and convalescent COVID-19 samples were obtained from the United States, Italy and Spain. PBMCs, B-cell-depleted T cells, or T cells provided the cDNA or gDNA that made up the material.

Enrollment of patients from Seattle took place during active infection, with longitudinal follow-up. The CDR3 sequence is 11 residues long. V was pared by 3 bases and J by 5 bases, with 4 bases between. Germline CDR1 is KGHSH and CDR2 is LQKENI. Authors' methods: Estimation of nucleated cell counts relied on the amplification of reference gene primers. Produced via immunoSEQ multiplex PCR; TCRdb's table is partial and in-frame only. Clone size and the V and J calls come from that table; the DNA yielded D and trimming. The top ten hold less than 5% of the sample, which has nearly 45,000 clones, around nine tenths seen once.

The sequence derives from a middle-aged man with COVID-19, enrolled during active disease. The specimen was peripheral blood. J is TRBJ1-1 and V is TRBV18; the D is unclear. As DNA, the CDR3 is TGTGCCAGCTCACCGAGTACTGAAGCTTTCTTT. Its protein product is CASSPSTEAFF.